The clone carrying this T cell receptor beta chain was seen more than once but under ten times. What it recognizes is unknown. The CDR3 is 16 amino acids. Germline lookup yields CDR1 MNHEY and CDR2 SVGAGI. Trimming at V came to 4 bases and at J to 6 bases, leaving 9 bases not matched to a gene. PBMCs were collected from a 10 ml volume of fresh peripheral blood. The data were obtained in a study of T cells in Graves' hyperthyroidism and ophthalmopathy. Notes on the study in general: Also found in blood were most expanded thyroid clonotypes above 0.001.

It was RNA transcripts that yielded the amplified TCR beta CDR3 regions. The HTBI primer set served for first-round RT-PCR of the TCR CDR3. One entry per CDR3 protein, called by TCRdb with MiXCR from the multiplex PCR reads. The data contain hundreds of thousands of distinct CDR3 sequences, about 14% of them seen just once; the ten biggest clones take up under 15%. The specimen was blood. The chain uses TRBV6-5 and TRBJ2-3, with 11 bases aligning to TRBD2. The sequence was collected from a woman in her 50s with Graves' ophthalmopathy. The CDR3 sequence: CASSSLAGVVVDTQYF. DNA of the CDR3: TGTGCCAGCAGTTCACTAGCGGGAGTGGTAGTGGATACGCAGTATTTT.